This is a list of T cell receptor beta chains from one sample in a study of identical twins. TCRdb recomputed calls from the 5' RACE reads with MiXCR, one row per CDR3 protein. The data show 600,000 to 700,000 distinct CDR3 sequences, about 20% seen once. These data were likewise used in another study, on T cells expressing NK-cell markers.

The sequenced material came from PBMCs. The receptors were gathered from a woman between 18 and 29 years old in good health. Each CDR3 is given with its conserved first and last residue. Each record gives: V gene, D gene, J gene, clone size, CDR3 DNA, CDR3 protein. The D gene is left open where the match is weak. Part of the rows lack a size; the others show once, few, many or a class for expanded clones.

>TRBV19|TRBD2|TRBJ2-3|NA
TGTGCCAGTAAGCGAGGAGAGCGGGAGAGCACAGATACGCAGTATTTT
CASKRGERESTDTQYF
>TRBV3-1|NA|TRBJ1-5|NA
TGTGCCAGCAGCTGGGGACTTCAGCCCCAGCATTTT
CASSWGLQPQHF
>TRBV12-3/TRBV12-4|NA|TRBJ2-5|few
TGTGCCAGCAGTTGGACTCCTACTCGGTTGGAGACCCAGTACTTC
CASSWTPTRLETQYF
>TRBV12-3/TRBV12-4|NA|TRBJ2-6|few
TGTGCCAGCAGTTTTACGGGGGTTGGGGCCAACGTCCTGACTTTC
CASSFTGVGANVLTF
>TRBV20-1|NA|TRBJ1-1|many
TGCAGTGCCAAGAGAGGAGGGTATGGCGGTGAAGCTTTCTTT
CSAKRGGYGGEAFF
>TRBV20-1|NA|TRBJ2-1|few
TGCAGTGCTCCCACCCTGTCGGGGAATGAGCAGTTCTTC
CSAPTLSGNEQFF
>TRBV4-3|NA|TRBJ1-1|NA
TGCGCCAGCAGCCAAGACCCAGATTGGAACACTGAAGCTTTCTTT
CASSQDPDWNTEAFF
>TRBV5-6|TRBD2|TRBJ2-1|few
TGTGCCAGCAGCTGGATAGCGGGAGGGGGCAATGAGCAGTTCTTC
CASSWIAGGGNEQFF
>TRBV27|TRBD1|TRBJ1-1|NA
TGTGCCAGCGGGCCGACAGGGGACACTGAAGCTTTCTTT
CASGPTGDTEAFF
>TRBV28|NA|TRBJ1-3|many
TGTGCCAGCAGTTACAGAAACACCATATATTTT
CASSYRNTIYF
>TRBV10-1|TRBD2|TRBJ2-1|NA
TGCGCCAGCAGGAAAAAAGCGGGAGTGAGCAATGAGCAGTTCTTC
CASRKKAGVSNEQFF
>TRBV20-1|NA|TRBJ2-3|few
TGCAGTGCTAGAGATGGGGCAGGGCCCGTCACAGATACGCAGTATTTT
CSARDGAGPVTDTQYF
>TRBV6-1|NA|TRBJ1-5|many
TGTGCCAGCAGGTCACTACTGGGGGGCCCTGGGGAGCCCCAGCATTTT
CASRSLLGGPGEPQHF
>TRBV7-9|NA|TRBJ2-7|NA
TGTGCCAGCAGCCTTGGGGCGGCAAACTACGAGCAGTACTTC
CASSLGAANYEQYF
>TRBV5-5|NA|TRBJ1-2|NA
TGTGCCAGCAGCACAACAGGGTTTCACTATGGCTACACCTTC
CASSTTGFHYGYTF
>TRBV7-9|NA|TRBJ2-5|few
TGTGCCAGCAGCTTAGAGTCCGGGGGCGGGAAGACCCAGTACTTC
CASSLESGGGKTQYF
>TRBV11-2|TRBD2|TRBJ2-1|once
TGTGCCAGCAGCTTCCAGAGCGGGACCTCCTACAATGAGCAGTTCTTC
CASSFQSGTSYNEQFF
>TRBV10-3|NA|TRBJ1-6|NA
TGTGCCATCAGTGAACAGGCTTATGGTAATTCACCCCTCCACTTT
CAISEQAYGNSPLHF
>TRBV20-1|NA|TRBJ1-2|NA
TGCAGTGCTAGAGATTGGGGGGACACGGTTTGGGGCTACACCTTC
CSARDWGDTVWGYTF
>TRBV20-1|NA|TRBJ2-5|NA
TGCAGTGCTAGTCTCAGAGGCAGGGTAGAGACCCAGTACTTC
CSASLRGRVETQYF
>TRBV29-1|NA|TRBJ2-7|few
TGCAGCGTACGCAGGGACTCCTACGAGCAGTACTTC
CSVRRDSYEQYF
>TRBV6-5|NA|TRBJ2-7|NA
TGTGCCAGCAGTTTTCGGGGAGGTATCCACGAGCAGTACTTC
CASSFRGGIHEQYF
>TRBV7-9|NA|TRBJ2-1|NA
TGTGCCAGCAGCCCGCCTCCCTCGGCGCGTGAGCAGTTCTTC
CASSPPPSAREQFF
>TRBV20-1|TRBD1|TRBJ2-3|few
TGCAGTGCTTCACGCCGGGACAGGCGGTCAGATACGCAGTATTTT
CSASRRDRRSDTQYF
>TRBV11-3|NA|TRBJ2-3|once
TGTGCCAGCAGCACGGCCCCCGTTGTCACAGATACGCAGTATTTT
CASSTAPVVTDTQYF
>TRBV6-6|NA|TRBJ2-3|NA
TGTGCCACCCGACTAGTCGAAGATACGCAGTATTTT
CATRLVEDTQYF
>TRBV5-1|NA|TRBJ2-2|NA
TGCGCCAGCAGCCGACACACAACCGGGGAGCTGTTTTTT
CASSRHTTGELFF
>TRBV6-1|NA|TRBJ2-7|NA
TGTGCCTGCGGGGCAGTCCAAGGGAGCTACGAGCAGTACTTC
CACGAVQGSYEQYF
>TRBV11-2|NA|TRBJ2-5|many
TGTGCCAGCAGTTTAGAATCGACGGGGGAGACCCAGTACTTC
CASSLESTGETQYF
>TRBV30|TRBD2|TRBJ2-1|NA
TGTGCCTGGGGGGGGGTTACTAGGCAGTTCTTC
CAWGGVTRQFF
>TRBV20-1|NA|TRBJ2-7|few
TGCAGTGCTCTACCCCCAGCAGGGAACTACGAGCAGTACTTC
CSALPPAGNYEQYF
>TRBV6-1|NA|TRBJ2-7|NA
TGTGCCAGCAGTGTGCAGGGACCTGACTACGAGCAGTACTTC
CASSVQGPDYEQYF
>TRBV21-1|NA|TRBJ2-7|NA
TGTGCGTCCCAGCCGAGAAGGAATACCTACGAGCAGTACTTC
CASQPRRNTYEQYF
>TRBV18|TRBD2|TRBJ2-7|NA
TGTGCCAGCTCTACGACTAGCGGGAACGTGGAGCAGTACTTC
CASSTTSGNVEQYF
>TRBV11-2|NA|TRBJ2-1|NA
TGTGCCAGCAGCCAACCGACAGCGATCAATGAGCAGTTCTTC
CASSQPTAINEQFF
>TRBV29-1|NA|TRBJ2-1|NA
TGCAGCGCCGTCGGACATGATGAGCAGTTCTTC
CSAVGHDEQFF
>TRBV20-1|NA|TRBJ2-7|many
TGCAGTGCTAGTCCCAGGGGAGCGGGCGTATTCTACGAGCAGTACTTC
CSASPRGAGVFYEQYF
>TRBV2|NA|TRBJ1-6|few
TGTGCCAGCGTTTACAGCGGTACAGCCCTCCACTTT
CASVYSGTALHF
>TRBV20-1|TRBD2|TRBJ2-1|few
TGCAGTGCTAGAGGGGGCCGGGAGGGCCTTGGGAATGAGCAGTTCTTC
CSARGGREGLGNEQFF
>TRBV6-1|NA|TRBJ2-1|NA
TGTGCCGTTGGGGGTACCCTTAACAATGAGCAGTTCTTC
CAVGGTLNNEQFF
>TRBV12-3/TRBV12-4|NA|TRBJ1-5|few
TGTGCCAGCAGTTCCTCGGCCGCCCCTCGCCAGCATTTT
CASSSSAAPRQHF
>TRBV15|NA|TRBJ2-2|few
TGTGCCACCAGGAGCTCCGGGACTTACACCGGGGAGCTGTTTTTT
CATRSSGTYTGELFF
>TRBV5-5|TRBD1|TRBJ2-5|few
TGTGCCAGCAGCTTGGCCAGGGGGTACCCCCGGGCCCAGTACTTC
CASSLARGYPRAQYF
>TRBV5-1|TRBD1|TRBJ1-3|many
TGCGCCAGCAGCAATGGACAGGGCGCTGGAAACACCATATATTTT
CASSNGQGAGNTIYF
>TRBV6-5|NA|TRBJ1-2|NA
TGTGCCAGCAGTTACTCATGGGCCGCAAAGGCGGGGATTTACGGCGGCTACACCTTC
CASSYSWAAKAGIYGGYTF
>TRBV12-5|NA|TRBJ2-5|NA
TGTGCTAGTGGTTCCGATGGGACTGGAAGATACTTC
CASGSDGTGRYF
>TRBV28|TRBD1|TRBJ1-2|few
TGTGCCAGCAGTCCGATAGACAGGGACGGTGGCTACACCTTC
CASSPIDRDGGYTF
>TRBV20-1|NA|TRBJ2-5|NA
TGCAGTGCTATTGCGGGGACCCAAGAGACCCAGTACTTC
CSAIAGTQETQYF
>TRBV7-6|TRBD1|TRBJ2-5|NA
TGTGCCAGCAGCTTAGACAGGGGTGGGCAGACCCAGTACTTC
CASSLDRGGQTQYF
>TRBV4-2|NA|TRBJ1-1|many
TGTGCCAGCAGCCAAGATGGAGACCTATATGAAGCTTTCTTT
CASSQDGDLYEAFF
>TRBV4-3|NA|TRBJ2-1|NA
TGCGCCAGCAGCCAGAGCCTGGGGGCCCGGGGAAACAATGAGCAGTTCTTC
CASSQSLGARGNNEQFF
>TRBV20-1|NA|TRBJ1-3|NA
TGCAGTGCTAGTCCACAAGGAAACACCATATATTTT
CSASPQGNTIYF
>TRBV20-1|NA|TRBJ1-2|few
TGCAGTGCTTGGGACGGTAACTATGGCTACACCTTC
CSAWDGNYGYTF
>TRBV7-9|NA|TRBJ2-5|few
TGTGCCAGCAGCCCGACGGATGGGAGTGAGACCCAGTACTTC
CASSPTDGSETQYF
>TRBV10-3|TRBD1|TRBJ1-2|NA
TGTGCCATCAGTGAACCGGGCAGGGGGTACTATGGCTACACCTTC
CAISEPGRGYYGYTF
>TRBV2|NA|TRBJ1-5|few
TGTGCCAGCAGCCCGGACAAGGTTGGTCAGCCCCAGCATTTT
CASSPDKVGQPQHF
>TRBV20-1|NA|TRBJ2-1|NA
TGCAGTGCCACTGGAGGCAGGGCCTACAATGAGCAGTTCTTC
CSATGGRAYNEQFF